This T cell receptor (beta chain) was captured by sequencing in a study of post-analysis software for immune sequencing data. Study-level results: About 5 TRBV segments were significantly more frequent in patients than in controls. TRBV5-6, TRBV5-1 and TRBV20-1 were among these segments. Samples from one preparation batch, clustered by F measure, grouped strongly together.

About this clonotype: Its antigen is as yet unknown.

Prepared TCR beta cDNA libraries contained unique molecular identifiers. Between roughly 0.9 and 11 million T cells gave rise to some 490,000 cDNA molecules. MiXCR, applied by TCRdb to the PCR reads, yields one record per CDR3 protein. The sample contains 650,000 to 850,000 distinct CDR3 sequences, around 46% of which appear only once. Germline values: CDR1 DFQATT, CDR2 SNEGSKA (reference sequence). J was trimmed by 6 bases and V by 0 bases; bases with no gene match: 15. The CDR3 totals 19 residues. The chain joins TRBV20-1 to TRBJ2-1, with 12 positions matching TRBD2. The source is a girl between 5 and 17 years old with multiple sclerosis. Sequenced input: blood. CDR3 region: CSARDLGLAGLRPGNEQFF. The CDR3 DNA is TGCAGTGCTAGAGATCTCGGACTAGCGGGACTGCGCCCCGGCAATGAGCAGTTCTTC.